These 18 T cell receptor beta chains were all obtained from the same sample, sequenced in a study of Graves' ophthalmopathy and Graves' hyperthyroidism. Amplified material comprised TCR beta CDR3 regions derived from RNA transcripts. A first-round RT-PCR used HTBI primers, followed by a second-round multiplex PCR. TCRdb re-derived calls from the multiplex PCR reads in MiXCR, one entry per CDR3 protein. The profile shows about 390,000 distinct CDR3 sequences, 15% of them singletons. The sequencing input was peripheral blood. These TCRs come from a woman aged 18 to 35 with stable Graves' hyperthyroidism.

The chain joins TRBV5-1 to TRBJ1-2; 7 bases map to TRBD1. CDR1 and CDR2 from the germline V gene are SGHRS and YFSETQ. This CDR3 comprises 14 residues. The V segment lost 4 bases and the J segment 4 bases; nucleotides outside the gene matches: 7. The CDR3 bases are TGCGCCAGCAGCGTCCCGGGACAGAGCTATGGCTACACCTTC. Protein product: CASSVPGQSYGYTF. Looking up the rest from reference TRBV5-1 and TRBJ1-2 gives the full variable domain: KAGVTQTPRYLIKTRGQQVTLSCSPISGHRSVSWYQQTPGQGLQFLFEYFSETQRNKGNFPGRFSGRQFSNSRSEMNVSTLELGDSALYLCASSVPGQSYGYTFGSGTRLTVV.

The chain joins TRBV12-3 or TRBV12-4 to TRBJ2-5; 9 bases are a match to TRBD1. CDR3 size: 15 residues. V shed 6 bases and J 5 bases; nucleotides not matched to a gene: 10. As DNA, the CDR3 is TGTGCCAGCAGGCCCCAGGGACAGGGTGCGGAGACCCAGTACTTC. It specifies CASRPQGQGAETQYF.

The sample holds many counts of this clonotype. The chain joins TRBV6-2 or TRBV6-3 to TRBJ1-1; TRBD1 aligns across 7 bases. Germline CDR1 MNHEY, CDR2 SVGEGT. Losses at the gene ends were 6 bases for V and 6 bases for J; bases not matched to a gene: 10. This CDR3 has 14 residues. CDR3 bases: TGTGCCAGCAGCAATCCCTCTGGACAGGCTGAAGCTTTCTTT. Encoded protein: CASSNPSGQAEAFF.

This CDR3 reads CSVTPGTGEETQYF. CDR3 in DNA: TGCAGCGTCACTCCCGGGACAGGGGAAGAGACCCAGTACTTC. V is TRBV29-1 and J is TRBJ2-5; 10 nucleotides line up with TRBD1. CDR1 is SQVTM and CDR2 is ANQGSEA in the germline V gene. The junction had 7 bases not matched to a gene; V was cut back by 6 bases and J by 3 bases. This CDR3 has 14 amino acids.

This clonotype was seen ten or more times. The rearrangement links TRBV20-1 to TRBJ1-1; unclear D gene. Germline CDR1 reads DFQATT; CDR2 reads SNEGSKA (reference sequence). Trimming left V 6 bases short and J 0 bases short, with 5 bases between. CDR3 length: 11 residues. The CDR3 loop is CSARMNTEAFF. The CDR3 nucleotides are TGCAGTGCACGGATGAACACTGAAGCTTTCTTT.

This clonotype was picked up many times. This rearrangement joins TRBV9 to TRBJ1-1, with D possibly TRBD1 on 5 matching bases. The CDR3 extends over 16 amino acids. Germline values: CDR1 SGDLS, CDR2 YYNGEE. The ends were cut back, 4 bases at V and 0 bases at J, with 16 bases in the middle. CDR3 nucleotide sequence: TGTGCCAGCAGCCAGTCTCTTGGGGGGGTGAACACTGAAGCTTTCTTT. This translates into CASSQSLGGVNTEAFF.

V usage is TRBV20-1 and J usage is TRBJ1-5; 7 bases align to TRBD1. Trimming at V came to 6 bases and at J to 1 base, leaving 3 bases not matched to a gene. The germline CDR1 and CDR2 sequences are DFQATT and SNEGSKA (reference sequence). The CDR3 runs 13 residues. The CDR3 is CSAGGQSNQPQHF. CDR3 in DNA: TGCAGTGCGGGGGGACAGAGCAATCAGCCCCAGCATTTT.

In its sample, this clonotype was seen many times. J is TRBJ1-5 and V is TRBV29-1; a weak D match, TRBD1 (6 bases). Trimming stripped 4 bases from V and 0 bases from J, with 10 bases between. The CDR3 is 14 amino acids. The germline V gene encodes CDR1 SQVTM and CDR2 ANQGSEA. The CDR3 loop reads CSVGGAYSNQPQHF. Here the CDR3 DNA reads TGCAGCGTTGGGGGGGCGTATAGCAATCAGCCCCAGCATTTT.

This clonotype was counted ten times or more. The chain links TRBV7-8 to TRBJ2-2, with TRBD1 matching over 8 bases. Trimming cost V 6 bases and J 7 bases; bases outside gene matches: 13. Germline CDR1 is SGHVS and CDR2 is FQNEAQ. CDR3 length: 16 amino acids. CDR3 region: CASSPRGQGAIGELFF. The CDR3, as DNA: TGTGCCAGCAGTCCGAGGGGGCAGGGGGCGATCGGGGAGCTGTTTTTT.

This clonotype was observed many times. The chain couples TRBV12-3 or TRBV12-4 to TRBJ1-5, with 9 bases matching TRBD1. This CDR3 comprises 14 residues. V trimming: 6 bases; J trimming: 7 bases; junction bases outside the gene matches: 7. The chain's CDR3 is CASRRTGDGQPQHF. The DNA of the CDR3 is TGTGCCAGCAGGCGGACAGGGGACGGGCAGCCCCAGCATTTT.

This clonotype was detected ten times or more. This chain links TRBV5-1 with TRBJ1-2; a weak D match, TRBD1 (6 bases). Germline CDR1 reads SGHRS; CDR2 reads YFSETQ. The CDR3 extends over 12 amino acids. The germline V and J ends were trimmed by 1 base and 8 bases, with 9 bases remaining between them. CDR3 loop: CASSLQTGGYTF. DNA of the CDR3: TGCGCCAGCAGCTTGCAGACAGGCGGCTACACCTTC.

Regarding this clonotype: The junction does not match germline at one end; this may be a read error. The chain uses TRBV6-2 or TRBV6-3 and TRBJ2-2, with 14 bases fitting TRBD2. Looked up from germline, CDR1 is MNHEY and CDR2 is SVGEGT. This CDR3 spans 19 amino acids. In nucleotides, the CDR3 is TGTGCCAACAGCCCCAGCCGACTAGCGGGGGGGACGAACACCGGGGAGCTGTGGTTT. It yields the protein CANSPSRLAGGTNTGELWF.

This clonotype was recorded at least ten times. The chain joins TRBV24-1 to TRBJ1-2, with a tentative D call TRBD1 (5 bases). The V gene's germline CDR1 is KGHDR and CDR2 SFDVKD. The CDR3 is 12 residues long. Trimming left V 6 bases short and J 7 bases short, with 11 bases between. DNA for the CDR3: TGTGCCACCAGTCAGGGTTGGAGTGGCTACACCTTC. This codes for CATSQGWSGYTF.

At least ten counts were recorded for this clonotype. The chain is built from TRBV6-5 and TRBJ2-7; 9 nucleotides agree with TRBD1. The V gene end was trimmed by 2 bases and the J gene end by 5 bases; junction bases not matched to a gene: 4. CDR1 and CDR2 (germline): MNHEY, SVGAGI. The CDR3 runs to 14 residues. In DNA form, the CDR3 reads TGTGCCAGCAGTTACGGGACAGGGACTGACGAGCAGTACTTC. Translation gives CASSYGTGTDEQYF.

This chain joins TRBV3-1 and TRBJ1-6, with 12 bases matching TRBD1. The CDR3 is 19 amino acids. V shed 2 bases and J 4 bases; nucleotides not matched to a gene: 9. Germline CDR1 LGHDT, CDR2 YNNKEL (reference sequence). In DNA form, the CDR3 reads TGTGCCAGCAGCCAAACTCTCGGGACAGGGGGCGGATATAATTCACCCCTCCACTTT. It encodes CASSQTLGTGGGYNSPLHF.

Regarding this clonotype: It may be a read error: a sequence one base away is much more abundant. A read error is likely, as this CDR3 ends without the conserved phenylalanine or tryptophan. V usage is TRBV20-1 and J usage is TRBJ1-5, with a tentative D call TRBD1 (6 bases). Germline V lookup: CDR1 DFQATT, CDR2 SNEGSKA (reference sequence). The CDR3 totals 12 residues. V was shortened by 4 bases and J by 7 bases, with 11 bases between the two germline ends. The DNA for the CDR3 is TGCAGTGCTAAACAGGGTGAGCAGCCCCAGCATGTT. Encoded protein: CSAKQGEQPQHV.

This clonotype was detected ten times or more. The chain has TRBV27 and TRBJ2-7; TRBD2 agrees at 7 bases. This CDR3 contains 14 residues. Trimming removed 5 bases from V and 0 bases from J; junction bases left unmatched: 4. Germline V CDR1 and CDR2: MNHEY, SMNVEV (reference sequence). The CDR3: CASSGRTSSYEQYF. The CDR3 DNA reads as TGTGCCAGCAGTGGGCGGACTAGCTCCTACGAGCAGTACTTC.

The genes are TRBV4-1 and TRBJ2-5; unclear D gene. Germline values: CDR1 MGHRA, CDR2 YSYEKL. V lost 1 base and J lost 4, with 7 bases in between. CDR3 length: 13 amino acids. CDR3 in amino acids: CASSQGVSETQYF. The CDR3 DNA reads TGCGCCAGCAGCCAAGGTGTGTCAGAGACCCAGTACTTC.